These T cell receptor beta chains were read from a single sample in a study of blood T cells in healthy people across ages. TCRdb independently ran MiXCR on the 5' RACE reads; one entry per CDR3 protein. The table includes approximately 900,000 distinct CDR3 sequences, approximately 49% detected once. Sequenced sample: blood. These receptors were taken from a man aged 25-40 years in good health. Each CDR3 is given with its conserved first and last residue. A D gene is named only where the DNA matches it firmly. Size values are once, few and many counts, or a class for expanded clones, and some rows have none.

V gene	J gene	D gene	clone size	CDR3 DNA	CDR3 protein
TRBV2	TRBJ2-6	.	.	TGTGCCAGCAGTGATTACAGGCCTGGGGCCAACGTCCTGACTTTC	CASSDYRPGANVLTF
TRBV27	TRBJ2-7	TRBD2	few	TGTGCCAGCAGTTCGGCGGGGGTGGGGTACGAGCAGTACTTC	CASSSAGVGYEQYF
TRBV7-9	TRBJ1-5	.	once	TGTGCCAGCAGCTTAGCCCTCGGGGGCAATCAGCCCCAGCATTTT	CASSLALGGNQPQHF
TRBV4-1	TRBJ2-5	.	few	TGCGCCAGCAGCCAAGACAGGCATGAAGAGACCCAGTACTTC	CASSQDRHEETQYF
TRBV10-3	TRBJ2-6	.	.	TGTGCCATCAGTGAGTCGGTGTCTTTCTCTGGGGCCAACGTCCTGACTTTC	CAISESVSFSGANVLTF
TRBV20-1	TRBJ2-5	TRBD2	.	TGCAGTGCTAGAGGGGGACTAGCGGGGGATCAAGAGACCCAGTACTTC	CSARGGLAGDQETQYF
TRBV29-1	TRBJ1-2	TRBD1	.	TGCAGCGCCCGACAGGGTTTGGGACAAGATGGCTACACCTTC	CSARQGLGQDGYTF
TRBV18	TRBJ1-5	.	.	TGTGCCAGCTCACCGGAGGCTGGAGGTCAGCCCCAGCATTTT	CASSPEAGGQPQHF
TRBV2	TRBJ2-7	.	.	TGTGCCAGCAGTGAAAAAAAAGGGGTGCGGGACGAGCAGTACTTC	CASSEKKGVRDEQYF
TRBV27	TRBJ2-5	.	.	TGTGCCAGCAGTGTGCACAGGAAAGAGACCCAGTACTTC	CASSVHRKETQYF
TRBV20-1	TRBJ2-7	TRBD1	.	TGCAGTGCTACCAAACCGGGACAGGGACACAACGAGCAGTACTTC	CSATKPGQGHNEQYF
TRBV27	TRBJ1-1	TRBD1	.	TGTGCCAGCAGTATGGGGACAGGCCGGGGGAACACTGAAGCTTTCTTT	CASSMGTGRGNTEAFF
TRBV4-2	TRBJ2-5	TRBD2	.	TGTGCCAGCAGCCCCGGGACTAGCGGGGGGGCCGAGGAGACCCAGTACTTC	CASSPGTSGGAEETQYF
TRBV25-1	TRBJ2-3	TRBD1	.	TGTGCCAGCTCCGTACACAGGGGATTTTCGGATACGCAGTATTTT	CASSVHRGFSDTQYF
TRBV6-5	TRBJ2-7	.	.	TGTGCCAGCAGTTCCGGCAGGGGTTTCTCCTACGAGCAGTACTTC	CASSSGRGFSYEQYF
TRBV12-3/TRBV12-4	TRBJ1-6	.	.	TGTGCCAGCAGTTTATCACAGTATAATTCACCCCTCCACTTT	CASSLSQYNSPLHF
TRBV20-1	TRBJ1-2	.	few	TGCAGTGCTAGTGAGGGAGCCTTACATGGCTACACCTTC	CSASEGALHGYTF
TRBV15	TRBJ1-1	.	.	TGTGCCACCAGCAGAGATGGCGGGTACCGCCTGAACACTGAAGCTTTCTTT	CATSRDGGYRLNTEAFF
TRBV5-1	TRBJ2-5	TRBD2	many	TGTGCCAGCAGTTTATCGGGAGGAGAGACCCAGTACTTC	CASSLSGGETQYF
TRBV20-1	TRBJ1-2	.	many	TGCAGTGGACGCCTGGGGTATAGTGGCTACACCTTC	CSGRLGYSGYTF
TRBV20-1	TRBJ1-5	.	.	TGCAGTGCTAGATATAGCAATCAGCCCCAGCATTTT	CSARYSNQPQHF
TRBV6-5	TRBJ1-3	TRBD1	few	TGTGCCAGCAGGCGACAGGGCTCTGGAAACACCATATATTTT	CASRRQGSGNTIYF
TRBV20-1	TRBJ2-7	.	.	TGCAGTGCTGCGGGACAGCTAAACGACGAGCAGTACTTC	CSAAGQLNDEQYF
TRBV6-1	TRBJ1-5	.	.	TGTGCCAGCTGGTCAGGGATTAGGGGTCAGCCCCAGCATTTT	CASWSGIRGQPQHF
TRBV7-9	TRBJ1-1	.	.	TGTGCCAGCAGCTTAGGGGGGGGCCGAGTGGCTTTCTTT	CASSLGGGRVAFF
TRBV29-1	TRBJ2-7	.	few	TGCAGCGGGAGGGGGCTAGACTCCTACGAGCAGTACTTC	CSGRGLDSYEQYF
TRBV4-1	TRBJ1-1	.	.	TGCGCCAGCAGCCATAACAGGGAGAGTAGCGACACTGAAGCTTTCTTT	CASSHNRESSDTEAFF
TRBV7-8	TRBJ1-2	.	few	TGTGCCAGCAGCTTAGAAGTGAACGCGGGCTACACCTTC	CASSLEVNAGYTF
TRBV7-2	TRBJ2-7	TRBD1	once	TGTGCCAGCAGCTCTAGGGACAGGGGGAATGAGCAGTACTTC	CASSSRDRGNEQYF
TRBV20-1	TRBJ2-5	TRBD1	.	TGCAGTGCTAGACTGACAGGGAGAGAGACCCAGTACTTC	CSARLTGRETQYF
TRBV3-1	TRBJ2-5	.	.	TGTGCCAGCAGCCAAGGTGGACAGCGACTCCAAGAGACCCAGTACTTC	CASSQGGQRLQETQYF
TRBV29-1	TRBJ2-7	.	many	TGCAGCGTGGGGGGAGAGACCTACGAGCAGTACTTC	CSVGGETYEQYF
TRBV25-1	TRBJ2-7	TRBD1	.	TGTGCCAGCAGAAGACAGGGTATTGGCGAGCAGTACTTC	CASRRQGIGEQYF
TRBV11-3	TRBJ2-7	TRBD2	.	TGTGCCAGCAGCTTAGATGGGCGGGGGGGCCTCGACGAGCAGTACTTC	CASSLDGRGGLDEQYF
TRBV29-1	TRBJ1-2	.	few	TGCAGCGTCGCCTCGGATTTCGGGAGCTACACCTTC	CSVASDFGSYTF
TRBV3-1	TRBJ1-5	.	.	TGTGCCAGCAGCCTTCACACCGGAGCAGGGCCCCAGCATTTT	CASSLHTGAGPQHF
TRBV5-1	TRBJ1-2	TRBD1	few	TGCGCCAGCAGCGGGGACAGGAAGGGCTACACCTTC	CASSGDRKGYTF
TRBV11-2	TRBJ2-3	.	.	TGTGCCAGCAGCTTAGCTCAGGTCCCAGATACGCAGTATTTT	CASSLAQVPDTQYF
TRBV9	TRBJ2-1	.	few	TGTGCCAGCAGCGGTGGGCATGAGCAGTTCTTC	CASSGGHEQFF
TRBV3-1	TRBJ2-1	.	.	TGTGCCAGCAGCCAAGATCTACTTAACAATGAGCAGTTCTTC	CASSQDLLNNEQFF
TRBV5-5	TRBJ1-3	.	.	TGTGCCAGCAGCCCCTGGACAAGCTCTGGAAACACCATATATTTT	CASSPWTSSGNTIYF
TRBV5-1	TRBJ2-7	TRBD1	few	TGCGCCAGCAGCTTCAACTCGGGGACAGGGACAGTCGAGCAGTACTTC	CASSFNSGTGTVEQYF
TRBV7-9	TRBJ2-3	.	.	TGTGCCAGCAGCAGGAGGACAGCGAGCACAGATACGCAGTATTTT	CASSRRTASTDTQYF
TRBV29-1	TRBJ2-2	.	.	TGCAGCACTCGGGACGGACTGAACACCGGGGAGCTGTTTTTT	CSTRDGLNTGELFF
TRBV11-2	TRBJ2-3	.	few	TGTGCCAGCAGTATCCCGGGGCGGACAGATACGCAGTATTTT	CASSIPGRTDTQYF
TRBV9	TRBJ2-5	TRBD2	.	TGTGCCAGCAGCGGCGGGACTAGCGGGGAGACCCAGTACTTC	CASSGGTSGETQYF
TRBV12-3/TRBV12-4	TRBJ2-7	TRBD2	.	TGTGCCAGCAGCTCTTCTCTGGGACTAGCGGGGGGACCCTCCTACGAGCAGTACTTC	CASSSSLGLAGGPSYEQYF
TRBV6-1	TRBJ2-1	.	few	TGTGCCAGCAGCGGTACGGACGGGCGCAATGAGCAGTTCTTC	CASSGTDGRNEQFF
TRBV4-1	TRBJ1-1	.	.	TGCGCCAGCGATCCGGGGCGCGGGACTGAAGCTTTCTTT	CASDPGRGTEAFF
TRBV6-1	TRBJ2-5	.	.	TGTGCCGGCAGACCGTTTCTAGCGTCGGAGACCCAGTACTTC	CAGRPFLASETQYF
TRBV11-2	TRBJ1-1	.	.	TGTGCCAGCAGCTACAGGGTGGCCACTGAAGCTTTCTTT	CASSYRVATEAFF
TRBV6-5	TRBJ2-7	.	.	TGTGCCAGCATCTTACCTTTATCGGAATCGGACGAGCAGTACTTC	CASILPLSESDEQYF
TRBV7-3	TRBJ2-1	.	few	TGTGCCAGCGGAATTGCTGCGACACACTACAATGAGCAGTTCTTC	CASGIAATHYNEQFF
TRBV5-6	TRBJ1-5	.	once	TGTGCCAGCTTCCGGCAGCGGCCCCAGCATTTT	CASFRQRPQHF
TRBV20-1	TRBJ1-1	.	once	TGCAGTGCTAGAGATCGGGTGGGGAACACTGAAGCTTTCTTT	CSARDRVGNTEAFF
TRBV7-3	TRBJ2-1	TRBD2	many	TGTGCCAGCAGCTTAACCGGGGCTAGCGGGGTTTTATACAATGAGCAGTTCTTC	CASSLTGASGVLYNEQFF